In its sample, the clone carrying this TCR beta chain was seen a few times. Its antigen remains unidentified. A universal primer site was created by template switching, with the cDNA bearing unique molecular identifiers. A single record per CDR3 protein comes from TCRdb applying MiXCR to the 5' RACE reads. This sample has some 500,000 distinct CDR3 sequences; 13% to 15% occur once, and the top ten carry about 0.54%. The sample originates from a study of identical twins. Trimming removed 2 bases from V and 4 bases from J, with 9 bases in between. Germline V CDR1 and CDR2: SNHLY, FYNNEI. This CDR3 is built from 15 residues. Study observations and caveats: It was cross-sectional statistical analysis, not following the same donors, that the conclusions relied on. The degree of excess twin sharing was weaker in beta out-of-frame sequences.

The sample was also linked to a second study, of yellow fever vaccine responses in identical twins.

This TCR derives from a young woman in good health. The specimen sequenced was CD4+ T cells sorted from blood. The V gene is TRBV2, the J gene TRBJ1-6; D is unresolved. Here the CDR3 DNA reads TGTGCCAGCAGTGAAACCGGGCAATATAATTCACCCCTCCACTTT. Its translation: CASSETGQYNSPLHF.